These 24 T cell receptor beta chains originate from one sample sequenced in a study of blood T cell repertoires in COVID-19. The method was immunoSEQ multiplex PCR; TCRdb's version includes in-frame clones alone and lacks a portion of them. The data contain some 58,000 clones, roughly four fifths of them seen just once; the ten biggest clones take up over 25%. What was sequenced was peripheral blood. The receptors come from a man between 60 and 70 years old with COVID-19, enrolled during active disease.

This clone was seen a handful of times. The genes are TRBV6-2 or TRBV6-3 and TRBJ1-1; 8 bases map to TRBD1. Looked up from germline, CDR1 is MNHEY and CDR2 is SVGEGT. This CDR3 is 15 amino acids long. Germline trimming cut 2 bases from V and 6 bases from J; bases unmatched to any gene: 8. The CDR3 sequence: CASSYGWQGAPEAFF. DNA for the CDR3: TGTGCCAGCAGTTACGGCTGGCAGGGGGCCCCTGAAGCTTTCTTT.

This chain links TRBV19 with TRBJ2-2; 13 bases line up with TRBD2. The CDR3 totals 21 residues. With 7 bases clipped from V and 5 bases from J, the junction kept 22 bases outside the gene matches. The germline gives CDR1 LNHDA, CDR2 SQIVND (reference sequence). DNA of the CDR3: TGTGCCAGTACCTCCCCCCGGGGACTAGCGGGGTTTGGGGCCGGGACCGGGGAGCTGTTTTTT. It encodes CASTSPRGLAGFGAGTGELFF.

This chain uses TRBV27 with TRBJ2-7; 7 bases fit TRBD1. The CDR3 covers 14 residues. J gave up 4 bases and V 6 bases, and 9 bases lay outside the gene matches. Looked up from germline, CDR1 is MNHEY and CDR2 is SMNVEV (reference sequence). The CDR3: CASSHRDRFYEQYF. The CDR3, as DNA: TGTGCCAGCAGCCACCGGGACAGATTTTACGAGCAGTACTTC.

The chain combines TRBV5-1 with TRBJ2-1; 8 bases are shared with TRBD2. Germline V gene sequence: CDR1 SGHRS, CDR2 YFSETQ. V was clipped by 4 bases and J by 1 base; unmatched bases: 10. This CDR3 is built from 17 residues. The CDR3 loop is CASSPTGGAGSYNEQFF. The CDR3 DNA reads TGCGCCAGCAGCCCCACGGGGGGGGCGGGGTCCTACAATGAGCAGTTCTTC.

The gene calls are TRBV18 and TRBJ2-1; TRBD1 is a possible D gene (6 bases). Trimming took 5 bases from V and 9 from J, leaving 14 bases between them. Germline loops: CDR1 KGHSH, CDR2 LQKENI. CDR3 length: 13 amino acids. CDR3 loop: CASSANQGPEQFF. The CDR3 nucleotides read TGTGCCAGCTCAGCAAACCAGGGGCCTGAGCAGTTCTTC.

This clone was observed a handful of times. V and J are TRBV5-8 and TRBJ2-1; D gene unclear. V gave up 2 bases and J gave up 7 bases, with 10 bases separating them. The germline CDR1 and CDR2 sequences are SGHTS and YDEGEE. This CDR3 contains 13 residues. DNA for the CDR3: TGTGCCAGCAGCTTTGGCAGGATTAATGAGCAGTTCTTC. Translation gives CASSFGRINEQFF.

This clone was observed once. The chain recombines TRBV7-2 with TRBJ2-7; D call uncertain. The CDR3 loop spans 11 amino acids. Germline CDR1 SGHTA, CDR2 FQGNSA. V gave up 5 bases and J gave up 6 bases, with 8 bases separating them. The CDR3 region has the DNA TGTGCCAGCAGCCAGATCCTCGAGCAGTACTTC. Translation: CASSQILEQYF.

The rearrangement joins TRBV2 to TRBJ1-5; D ambiguous. The V end was cut by 1 base, the J end by 6 bases, with 13 bases between. Germline assignment: CDR1 SNHLY and CDR2 FYNNEI. CDR3 length: 15 amino acids. CDR3 bases: TGTGCCAGCAGTGAAGAGGCCCGGGGAGTTCAGCCCCAGCATTTT. It yields the protein CASSEEARGVQPQHF.

The rearrangement links TRBV25-1 to TRBJ1-2; TRBD1 might be the D (5 bases). This CDR3 has 12 residues. Trimming removed 9 bases at V and 1 base at J, with 9 bases between. Per the germline V gene, CDR1 is MGHDK and CDR2 is SYGVNS. Here the CDR3 DNA reads TGTGCCAGTCAGACAGTTAACTATGGCTACACCTTC. Amino acids: CASQTVNYGYTF.

The chain recombines TRBV4-3 with TRBJ2-1, with TRBD1 matching over 9 bases. The ends lost 4 bases at V and 0 bases at J; junction bases unmatched: 7. This CDR3 region has 17 residues. Germline V lookup: CDR1 LGHNA, CDR2 YSLEER. CDR3 nucleotide sequence: TGCGCCAGCAGCCTCTCGCGACAGGGGGGCTCCTACAATGAGCAGTTCTTC. This codes for CASSLSRQGGSYNEQFF.

The gene calls are TRBV29-1 and TRBJ2-5; TRBD1 agrees at 11 bases. J lost 2 bases, V lost 8 bases, and 4 bases had no gene match. From germline, CDR1 is SQVTM and CDR2 ANQGSEA. This CDR3 is 13 amino acids long. The CDR3 DNA reads TGCAGCTACCGGGACAGGGGGCAAGAGACCCAGTACTTC. Its protein product is CSYRDRGQETQYF.

This chain links TRBV30 with TRBJ2-1; 9 positions agree with TRBD2. Germline assignment: CDR1 GTSNPN and CDR2 SVGIG (reference sequence). The CDR3 totals 13 residues. J was trimmed by 9 bases and V by 5 bases; bases with no gene match: 8. The CDR3 reads CAWALRREGEQFF. CDR3 bases: TGTGCCTGGGCCCTCAGGCGGGAGGGTGAGCAGTTCTTC. Together with reference TRBV30 and TRBJ2-1, the CDR3 gives the full variable domain: SQTIHQWPATLVQPVGSPLSLECTVEGTSNPNLYWYRQAAGRGLQLLFYSVGIGQISSEVPQNLSASRPQDRQFILSSKKLLLSDSGFYLCAWALRREGEQFFGPGTRLTVL.

The V gene is TRBV18, the J gene TRBJ2-1; the match to TRBD1 covers 9 bases. CDR3 length: 15 residues. Germline CDR1 and CDR2: KGHSH and LQKENI. With V trimmed by 3 bases and J by 4 bases, 4 bases remained unmatched. The CDR3 protein is CASSPDRGIYNEQFF. The CDR3 DNA reads TGTGCCAGCTCACCTGACAGGGGGATTTACAATGAGCAGTTCTTC.

The chain joins TRBV19 to TRBJ2-7, with 8 bases fitting TRBD2. CDR1 is LNHDA, CDR2 SQIVND, per germline (reference sequence). The CDR3 runs 15 residues. Trimming took 3 bases from V and 3 from J; bases not matched to a gene: 7. CDR3 in DNA: TGTGCCAGTAGTATTGGCGGGACTAGGCTCTACGAGCAGTACTTC. Translated, it gives CASSIGGTRLYEQYF.

The chain employs TRBV5-4 and TRBJ1-1; 7 nucleotides align to TRBD1. The CDR3 length is 15 residues. CDR1 is SGHNT, CDR2 YYREEE, per germline (reference sequence). V lost 3 bases, J lost 1 base, and 6 bases stayed unmatched. The CDR3 loop is CASSSRDRWNTEAFF. CDR3 bases: TGTGCCAGCAGCTCCCGGGACAGATGGAACACTGAAGCTTTCTTT.

V and J are TRBV5-6 and TRBJ2-2; TRBD1 matches 7 bases. CDR1 is SGHDT and CDR2 is YYEEEE in the germline V gene. The trim removed 0 bases at V and 3 bases at J, leaving 8 bases unmatched. The CDR3 sequence is 17 residues long. DNA of the CDR3: TGTGCCAGCAGCTTGGGACAGGGAACTGTGTACACCGGGGAGCTGTTTTTT. Translating it yields CASSLGQGTVYTGELFF.

The rearrangement links TRBV6-4 to TRBJ2-1; 7 bases line up with TRBD1. The ends lost 5 bases at V and 2 bases at J; junction bases unmatched: 6. The length of the CDR3 is 15 residues. CDR1 and CDR2 from the germline V gene are MRHNA and SNTAGT. CDR3 coding DNA: TGTGCCAGCAGTCGGACAGGTGAACCCTACAATGAGCAGTTCTTC. Its translation is CASSRTGEPYNEQFF.

This chain connects TRBV5-5 to TRBJ1-2, with 8 nucleotides matching TRBD1. This CDR3 is built from 15 residues. CDR1 and CDR2 from the germline V gene are SGHKS and YYEKEE (reference sequence). The V and J ends lost 0 bases and 5 bases, in that order; junction bases with no gene match: 6. CDR3: CASSLAGQGTYGYTF. Here the CDR3 DNA reads TGTGCCAGCAGCTTGGCCGGACAGGGAACTTATGGCTACACCTTC.

The chain combines TRBV19 with TRBJ1-6, with a weak D call TRBD1 (5 bases). The germline CDR1 and CDR2 sequences are LNHDA and SQIVND (reference sequence). The CDR3 consists of 14 residues. Trimming removed 6 bases from V and 7 bases from J, with 13 bases in between. The CDR3, as DNA: TGTGCCAGTAGCATCCTCGGGGGGAATTCACCCCTCCACTTT. Amino acids: CASSILGGNSPLHF.

J is TRBJ1-1 and V is TRBV5-1; D not resolved. CDR1 is SGHRS and CDR2 is YFSETQ in the germline V gene. The V and J ends lost 3 bases and 6 bases respectively, with 9 bases between them. The length of the CDR3 is 12 residues. The CDR3 DNA reads as TGCGCCAGCAGCTCGCCCGGTCCTGAAGCTTTCTTT. It specifies CASSSPGPEAFF.

This chain connects TRBV18 to TRBJ2-3; D unresolved. The CDR3 length is 13 residues. The germline V gene encodes CDR1 KGHSH and CDR2 LQKENI. V was trimmed by 3 bases and J by 3 bases, leaving 7 bases between them. The CDR3 bases are TGTGCCAGCTCACCGTTCGGGACAGATACGCAGTATTTT. Protein: CASSPFGTDTQYF.

The chain joins TRBV19 to TRBJ2-3; 7 nucleotides line up with TRBD2. CDR3 length: 22 amino acids. The trim removed 2 bases at V and 4 bases at J, leaving 27 bases unmatched. The germline V gene has CDR1 LNHDA and CDR2 SQIVND (reference sequence). The CDR3 nucleotides are TGTGCCAGTAGTATAAGGCGGGGCGGGGGATACAGCCGGGTTCCGGTTGCAGATACGCAGTATTTT. This encodes CASSIRRGGGYSRVPVADTQYF. The whole variable domain, filled in from reference TRBV19 and TRBJ2-3, reads DGGITQSPKYLFRKEGQNVTLSCEQNLNHDAMYWYRQDPGQGLRLIYYSQIVNDFQKGDIAEGYSVSREKKESFPLTVTSAQKNPTAFYLCASSIRRGGGYSRVPVADTQYFGPGTRLTVL.

This clone showed up just once. The chain links TRBV4-1 to TRBJ2-5, with TRBD2 identical over 9 bases. Trimming cost V 0 bases and J 3 bases; bases outside gene matches: 8. Germline CDR1 and CDR2: MGHRA and YSYEKL. CDR3 size: 17 residues. CDR3 region: CASSQEKVSSGEETQYF. CDR3 in DNA: TGCGCCAGCAGCCAAGAGAAAGTATCTAGCGGGGAAGAGACCCAGTACTTC.

The rearrangement joins TRBV11-2 to TRBJ2-7; D possibly corresponds to TRBD2 (6 bases). Germline loops: CDR1 SGHAT, CDR2 FQNNGV. The CDR3 is made up of 18 amino acids. The V and J ends lost 4 bases and 0 bases respectively, with 22 bases between them. The CDR3 reads CASSSLQREISGSYEQYF. CDR3 sequence (DNA): TGTGCCAGCAGCTCCCTCCAACGGGAGATAAGTGGCTCCTACGAGCAGTACTTC.